Here is one T cell receptor beta chain with its context. The antigen is undetermined. These data originate in a study of cytomegalovirus exposure and HLA in healthy donors. Across the whole study: It was reported in a later analysis that the same platform had been used for the 100 to 150 validation repertoires as for the roughly 650 first-cohort repertoires.

Measured with immunoSEQ multiplex PCR; TCRdb has only the in-frame clones, and not every one. The profile shows more than 250,000 clones, 80% to 95% of them singletons. Whole-study results and caveats: Clusters of TCRs from the first cohort tended to co-occur in the 130 or so validation repertoires (as a later analysis found). Most TCR sequences proved rare, with some public TCRs found in many donors.

The CDR3 loop spans 14 amino acids. The germline V gene has CDR1 LGHNA and CDR2 YSLEER. Trimming took 1 base from V and 4 from J, leaving 10 bases between them. The sequencing input was PBMCs. The source of this sequence is a woman aged 25 to 39 in good health and CMV-seronegative. V usage is TRBV4-3 and J usage is TRBJ1-1; possibly TRBD1 for D (6 bases). Written as DNA, the CDR3 is TGCGCCAGCAGCCAAGTCGGGGGCGGCACTGAAGCTTTCTTT. It codes for CASSQVGGGTEAFF.